Described below is a single TCR beta chain sequence and its context. This specimen comes from a study of blood T cell repertoires in COVID-19. Overall study context: Spain, Italy and the United States supplied samples that represented acute and convalescent COVID-19. Sources were T cells, B-cell-depleted T cells, or PBMCs; the material itself was cDNA or gDNA.

In the original workflow: Amplification of reference gene primers was used by the study to estimate nucleated cell counts. Method: immunoSEQ multiplex PCR; TCRdb's copy keeps in-frame clones and lacks some. V and J calls and clone size are given by that table; D and trimming were obtained from the DNA. In the table there are 200,000 to 250,000 clones, 75% to 85% of which are singletons. CDR3 length: 15 amino acids. In germline, CDR1 is SGHKS, CDR2 YYEKEE (reference sequence). Trimming took off 0 bases at V and 4 bases at J, with 13 bases between the two ends. This sequence was found in a woman of 80 years or more with COVID-19, enrolled during active disease. Sample: peripheral blood. This chain uses TRBV5-5 with TRBJ1-1, with D unclear. CDR3 nucleotide sequence: TGTGCCAGCAGCTTGGAGGTAGGGAGAGGCACTGAAGCTTTCTTT. It codes for CASSLEVGRGTEAFF.